Following are 21 T cell receptor beta chains from one sample sequenced in a study of cytomegalovirus exposure and HLA in healthy donors. The PCR employed 60 Vbeta primers together with 13 Jbeta primers. The method was immunoSEQ multiplex PCR; TCRdb's version includes in-frame clones alone and lacks a portion of them. The repertoire consists of 140,000 or so clones, with over 75% occurring once and the leading ten covering around 1.3%. The sequenced material came from PBMCs. These receptors originate from a female donor in good health and CMV-seronegative.

The rearrangement links TRBV4-2 to TRBJ1-1; D is possibly TRBD1 (6 bases). Trimming removed 1 base from V and 7 bases from J, with 16 bases in between. CDR3 length: 15 residues. Germline assignment: CDR1 LGHNA and CDR2 YNFKEQ. CDR3 coding DNA: TGTGCCAGCAGCCAAGGGTCAGGGGTGAGGAGTGAAGCTTTCTTT. This sequence encodes CASSQGSGVRSEAFF.

The V call is TRBV28, the J call TRBJ2-2; possible D gene TRBD2, 6 bases. This CDR3 contains 16 residues. V lost 4 bases and J lost 4, with 16 bases in between. Germline CDR1 reads MDHEN; CDR2 reads SYDVKM. CDR3 loop: CASSSIVAGSTGELFF. The CDR3 DNA follows: TGTGCCAGCAGTTCTATCGTGGCGGGAAGCACCGGGGAGCTGTTTTTT.

This chain connects TRBV27 to TRBJ2-4; no firm D call. Deletions cut 4 bases from V and 1 base from J, with 5 bases between. The CDR3 contains 13 residues. Germline V gives CDR1 MNHEY, CDR2 SMNVEV (reference sequence). The CDR3 sequence: CASSWAAKNIQYF. The CDR3 DNA reads as TGTGCCAGCAGTTGGGCGGCCAAAAACATTCAGTACTTC.

The rearrangement joins TRBV2 to TRBJ1-5, with TRBD1 identical over 9 bases. This CDR3 spans 14 amino acids. The J segment lost 3 bases and the V segment lost 6 bases, leaving 3 bases of the junction unmatched. Germline V gene sequence: CDR1 SNHLY, CDR2 FYNNEI. The CDR3 nucleotides are TGTGCCAGCAGGCGACAGGGGGTCAATCAGCCCCAGCATTTT. It is translated as CASRRQGVNQPQHF.

This clone was recorded once. The chain couples TRBV5-1 to TRBJ2-1; TRBD2 matches 8 bases. Trimming took 4 bases from V and 0 from J; bases not matched to a gene: 6. The CDR3 consists of 16 residues. Per the germline V gene, CDR1 is SGHRS and CDR2 is YFSETQ. The CDR3 DNA sequence: TGCGCCAGCAGCCCCCCCGGGACTAGCTCCTACAATGAGCAGTTCTTC. This encodes CASSPPGTSSYNEQFF.

This chain connects TRBV6-1 to TRBJ2-7; maybe TRBD2 (6 bases). Trimming stripped 1 base from V and 3 bases from J, with 10 bases between. Germline V gene sequence: CDR1 MNHNS, CDR2 SASEGT. The CDR3 consists of 14 residues. The CDR3 spells CASSEGPAGYEQYF. The CDR3 DNA reads TGTGCCAGCAGTGAAGGCCCAGCGGGCTACGAGCAGTACTTC.

The chain is built from TRBV2 and TRBJ2-2; tentative D call: TRBD1 (5 bases). The CDR3 is made up of 14 amino acids. From germline, CDR1 is SNHLY and CDR2 FYNNEI. V lost 6 bases to trimming and J lost 4 bases, with 12 bases between them. The CDR3, as DNA: TGTGCCAGCAGGGAAACAGGATCCACCGGGGAGCTGTTTTTT. It codes for CASRETGSTGELFF.

A single count supports this clone. The J gene is TRBJ1-5, the V gene TRBV19; 9 bases map to TRBD1. Germline loops: CDR1 LNHDA, CDR2 SQIVND (reference sequence). This CDR3 spans 15 amino acids. V lost 5 bases to trimming and J lost 3 bases; unmatched junction nucleotides: 5. This CDR3 is CASSLTGGINQPQHF. CDR3 coding DNA: TGTGCCAGTAGTCTGACAGGGGGAATCAATCAGCCCCAGCATTTT.

The chain joins TRBV6-5 to TRBJ2-1, with TRBD1 identical over 7 bases. This CDR3 is built from 15 residues. J gave up 3 bases and V 6 bases, and 8 bases lay outside the gene matches. Germline V gene sequence: CDR1 MNHEY, CDR2 SVGAGI. In DNA form, the CDR3 reads TGTGCCAGCAGCATCACAGGGGATTTCTACAATGAGCAGTTCTTC. It specifies CASSITGDFYNEQFF.

The CDR3 DNA is TGTGCCAGTAGTACGACTAGCGGGAGGGCCTACTACAATGAGCAGTTCTTC. Encoded protein: CASSTTSGRAYYNEQFF. This chain links TRBV19 with TRBJ2-1, with 14 positions matching TRBD2. Germline V lookup: CDR1 LNHDA, CDR2 SQIVND (reference sequence). With 4 bases clipped from V and 3 bases from J, the junction kept 5 bases outside the gene matches. The CDR3 is 17 amino acids.

The rearrangement joins TRBV4-2 to TRBJ2-3; 14 bases are a match to TRBD2. V shed 0 bases and J 5 bases; nucleotides not matched to a gene: 7. CDR1 LGHNA and CDR2 YNFKEQ come from the germline V gene. This CDR3 comprises 18 residues. The CDR3 region is CASSQEAGTSGRVDTQYF. DNA for the CDR3: TGTGCCAGCAGCCAAGAGGCCGGGACTAGCGGGAGAGTAGATACGCAGTATTTT.

The rearrangement joins TRBV27 to TRBJ1-2, with a weak D call TRBD1 (5 bases). Germline V gene sequence: CDR1 MNHEY, CDR2 SMNVEV (reference sequence). The ends were cut back, 6 bases at V and 2 bases at J, with 25 bases in the middle. The CDR3 has 18 residues. In DNA, the CDR3 is TGTGCCAGCAGCGAACGCGGCGGTCTCGGGGGGAAGAACTATGGCTACACCTTC. Translated, it gives CASSERGGLGGKNYGYTF.

The V and J genes are TRBV15 and TRBJ2-7; TRBD2 matches 8 bases. The CDR3 consists of 15 residues. The germline V gene has CDR1 LNHNV and CDR2 YYDKDF (reference sequence). V was clipped by 0 bases and J by 0 bases; unmatched bases: 1. The CDR3 loop is CATSRDSGTSYEQYF. As DNA, the CDR3 is TGTGCCACCAGCAGAGATAGCGGGACCTCCTACGAGCAGTACTTC.

The gene calls are TRBV2 and TRBJ2-5, with D maybe TRBD1 (7 bases). The V end lost 5 bases, the J end lost 2 bases, and 12 bases lay between the germline ends. Looked up from germline, CDR1 is SNHLY and CDR2 is FYNNEI. The CDR3 has 14 amino acids. CDR3 in DNA: TGTGCCAGCAGTATACAGGGGAGGCAAGAGACCCAGTACTTC. This sequence encodes CASSIQGRQETQYF.

V usage is TRBV29-1 and J usage is TRBJ2-1, with a possible D match to TRBD2 (5 bases). The CDR3 is 13 amino acids. Germline lookup yields CDR1 SQVTM and CDR2 ANQGSEA. V lost 4 bases and J lost 13, with 20 bases in between. CDR3 region: CSVATGSVGFQFF. The CDR3 DNA sequence: TGCAGCGTTGCCACGGGAAGCGTGGGTTTCCAGTTCTTC.

The genes are TRBV6-6 and TRBJ1-3; 7 bases map to TRBD1. The junction had 2 bases not matched to a gene; V was cut back by 8 bases and J by 4 bases. The CDR3 is 12 residues long. The germline V gene has CDR1 MNHNY and CDR2 SVGAGI (reference sequence). The DNA of the CDR3 is TGTGCCAGCTTGGGACAGGGAAACACCATATATTTT. Translation: CASLGQGNTIYF.

V gene TRBV6-9 combines with J gene TRBJ2-5; D uncertain. This CDR3 has 13 amino acids. The V and J ends lost 5 bases and 5 bases respectively, with 12 bases between them. The germline CDR1 and CDR2 sequences are MNHGY and SVAAGI. As DNA, the CDR3 is TGTGCCAGCAGTCTACCTATTCGGGAGACCCAGTACTTC. Protein sequence: CASSLPIRETQYF.

A few counts support this clone. The chain links TRBV5-4 to TRBJ2-7; D call uncertain. Germline V CDR1 and CDR2: SGHNT, YYREEE (reference sequence). The CDR3 is 13 residues long. Trimming removed 0 bases at V and 3 bases at J, with 7 bases between. For the CDR3, the DNA is TGTGCCAGCAGCTTGGAACCAGGCTACGAGCAGTACTTC. This translates into CASSLEPGYEQYF.

V gene TRBV25-1 combines with J gene TRBJ1-5; tentative D call: TRBD1 (6 bases). The V and J ends lost 6 bases and 7 bases respectively, with 19 bases between them. The CDR3 has 15 residues. Germline-derived CDR1 and CDR2 are MGHDK and SYGVNS. The CDR3 nucleotides are TGTGCCAGCAGAGAACCCCCAGGGGAGTGCCAGCCCCAGCATTTT. It specifies CASREPPGECQPQHF.

This rearrangement joins TRBV7-9 to TRBJ2-1, with 15 nucleotides matching TRBD2. Germline lookup yields CDR1 SEHNR and CDR2 FQNEAQ (reference sequence). This CDR3 has 17 amino acids. Trimming at V came to 5 bases and at J to 7 bases, leaving 9 bases not matched to a gene. Written as DNA, the CDR3 is TGTGCCAGCAGCCCTTTGGGACTAGCGGGAGGTAGTAATGAGCAGTTCTTC. Its protein is CASSPLGLAGGSNEQFF.

The chain uses TRBV21-1 and TRBJ2-5; TRBD1, the D gene given by the table, was not confirmed from the DNA. TRBV21-1 is a documented pseudogene. CDR3 length equals 22 residues. The CDR3 DNA sequence: TGTGCCAGCAGCAAGTCCGACCTATTTGACAGGGTACATCGGCTCCATGGGAAGACCCAGTACTTC. Translating it yields CASSKSDLFDRVHRLHGKTQYF.